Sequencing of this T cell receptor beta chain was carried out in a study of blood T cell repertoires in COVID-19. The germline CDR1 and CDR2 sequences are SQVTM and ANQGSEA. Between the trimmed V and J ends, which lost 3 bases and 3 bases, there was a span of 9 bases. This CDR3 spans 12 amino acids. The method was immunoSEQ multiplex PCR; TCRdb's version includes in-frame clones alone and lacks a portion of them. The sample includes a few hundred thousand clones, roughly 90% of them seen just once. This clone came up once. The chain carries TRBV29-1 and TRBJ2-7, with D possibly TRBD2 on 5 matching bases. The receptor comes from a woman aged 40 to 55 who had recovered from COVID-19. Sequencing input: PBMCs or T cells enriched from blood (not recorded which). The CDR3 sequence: CSVDVSGYEQYF. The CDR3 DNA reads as TGCAGCGTTGATGTGAGCGGCTACGAGCAGTACTTC.